This T cell receptor beta chain is from a study of cytomegalovirus exposure and HLA in healthy donors. Using immunoSEQ multiplex PCR, the repertoire was profiled, and TCRdb retains in-frame clones only, with some absent. The data hold about 260,000 clones, with roughly 91% observed a single time. The CDR3 has 15 amino acids. Germline V gives CDR1 SGHDT, CDR2 YYEEEE. V was cut by 0 bases and J by 4 bases, with 13 bases left in between. Sequenced input: PBMCs. The chain combines TRBV5-6 with TRBJ2-5; D possibly corresponds to TRBD1 (6 bases). The receptor was isolated from a woman in her thirties in good health and CMV-seronegative. The CDR3 DNA is TGTGCCAGCAGCTTGGGGCAGGGGTTAGGAGAGACCCAGTACTTC. Its translation: CASSLGQGLGETQYF. Combining the CDR3 with reference TRBV5-6 and TRBJ2-5 gives the whole variable domain DAGVTQSPTHLIKTRGQQVTLRCSPKSGHDTVSWYQQALGQGPQFIFQYYEEEERQRGNFPDRFSGHQFPNYSSELNVNALLLGDSALYLCASSLGQGLGETQYFGPGTRLLVL.